Detailed here is one T cell receptor (beta chain). These data come from a study of blood T cell repertoires in COVID-19. At the level of the study: Donors in the United States, Italy and Spain gave samples during acute or convalescent COVID-19. Sample material is recorded as cDNA or gDNA derived from T cells, B-cell-depleted T cells, or PBMCs.

In the authors' workflow: Amplification of reference gene primers was used by the study to estimate nucleated cell counts. TCRdb's table, derived via immunoSEQ multiplex PCR, lists solely in-frame clones and lacks some. The DNA gave D and trimming, while V, J and clone size come from that table. The repertoire holds 29,000 or so clones, with around 87% as singletons. Trimming left V 8 bases short and J 2 bases short, with 10 bases between. CDR3 size: 12 residues. In germline, CDR1 is SGHNT, CDR2 YENEEA. This TCR was recovered from a human donor in a cohort sampled during active COVID-19. The donor label of this sample is uncertain. The chain links TRBV11-3 to TRBJ2-7; D is possibly TRBD2 (5 bases). Input material: peripheral blood. Here the CDR3 reads CASSAGPYEQYF. The CDR3, as DNA: TGTGCCAGCTCGGCGGGTCCCTACGAGCAGTACTTC.